This passage covers 24 T cell receptor beta chains from one sample sequenced in a study of cytomegalovirus exposure and HLA in healthy donors. Method: immunoSEQ multiplex PCR; TCRdb's copy keeps in-frame clones and lacks some. Of some 100,000 clones detected, about nine tenths appear once; the ten largest clones hold approximately 1.8%. Source material: PBMCs. The receptors originated from a man aged 18 to 29 in good health and CMV-seronegative.

The chain has TRBV6-5 and TRBJ1-1; possibly TRBD1 for D (6 bases). V gave up 0 bases and J gave up 0 bases, with 11 bases separating them. CDR1 is MNHEY, CDR2 SVGAGI, per germline. The CDR3 contains 16 residues. The DNA for the CDR3 is TGTGCCAGCAGTTACTCGTCCGGGACAATGAACACTGAAGCTTTCTTT. Its protein product is CASSYSSGTMNTEAFF.

This sequence joins TRBV5-6 and TRBJ2-7, with 7 bases aligning to TRBD1. Germline V lookup: CDR1 SGHDT, CDR2 YYEEEE. This CDR3 has 13 residues. Trimming cost V 4 bases and J 3 bases; bases outside gene matches: 4. In DNA, the CDR3 is TGTGCCAGCAGCCCAGACAGGGACTACGAGCAGTACTTC. Encoded protein: CASSPDRDYEQYF.

The DNA for the CDR3 is TGTGCCAGCAGCTTAGAAGGGCCGGGAGGAGGCAATCAGCCCCAGCATTTT. Protein sequence: CASSLEGPGGGNQPQHF. The chain joins TRBV7-6 to TRBJ1-5; D gene ambiguous. This CDR3 contains 17 residues. In germline, CDR1 is SGHVS, CDR2 FNYEAQ. Deletions cut 1 base from V and 2 bases from J, with 15 bases between.

This clone was detected only a few times. The gene calls are TRBV2 and TRBJ1-5; D might be TRBD1 (5 bases). Germline-derived CDR1 and CDR2 are SNHLY and FYNNEI. The V end was cut by 6 bases, the J end by 3 bases, with 15 bases between. This CDR3 is 15 amino acids long. The CDR3 protein is CASRDPTEVNQPQHF. CDR3 in DNA: TGTGCCAGCAGGGACCCGACAGAAGTCAATCAGCCCCAGCATTTT.

The chain links TRBV5-4 to TRBJ2-1, with D tentatively TRBD2 (6 bases). The germline CDR1 and CDR2 sequences are SGHNT and YYREEE (reference sequence). The ends were cut back, 6 bases at V and 2 bases at J, with 12 bases in the middle. There are 14 residues in the CDR3. CDR3 coding DNA: TGTGCCAGCACCTGGGGGGTTACCTACAATGAGCAGTTCTTC. The encoded protein is CASTWGVTYNEQFF.

The rearrangement joins TRBV27 to TRBJ1-5, with D perhaps TRBD1 (5 bases). CDR3 length: 15 residues. V lost 3 bases and J lost 2, with 11 bases in between. The germline gives CDR1 MNHEY, CDR2 SMNVEV (reference sequence). The CDR3 region is CASSFRVTGNQPQHF. CDR3 bases: TGTGCCAGCAGTTTCAGGGTGACTGGCAATCAGCCCCAGCATTTT.

V is TRBV6-5 and J is TRBJ1-5, with TRBD1 matching over 9 bases. V lost 6 bases, J lost 0 bases, and 3 bases stayed unmatched. The CDR3 contains 15 residues. The germline V gene encodes CDR1 MNHEY and CDR2 SVGAGI. The DNA for the CDR3 is TGTGCCAGCAGAACGGACAGGGGTAGCAATCAGCCCCAGCATTTT. This sequence encodes CASRTDRGSNQPQHF.

The rearrangement uses TRBV16 and TRBJ1-3; unclear D gene. Germline V gene sequence: CDR1 KGHSY, CDR2 FQNENV. This CDR3 region has 15 residues. Trimming removed 2 bases at V and 0 bases at J, with 8 bases between. Here the CDR3 DNA reads TGTGCCAGCAGCCAAAATATTATCTCTGGAAACACCATATATTTT. Amino acid sequence: CASSQNIISGNTIYF.

The chain links TRBV27 to TRBJ2-7; TRBD1 matches 9 bases. V gave up 5 bases and J gave up 6 bases; unmatched junction bases: 11. This CDR3 comprises 15 residues. The germline gives CDR1 MNHEY, CDR2 SMNVEV (reference sequence). CDR3 DNA sequence: TGTGCCAGCAGTCCGTCCGGGACAGGGAAGGGCGAGCAGTACTTC. Amino acids: CASSPSGTGKGEQYF.

The chain employs TRBV25-1 and TRBJ1-4; TRBD1 agrees at 8 bases. Germline trimming cut 2 bases from V and 7 bases from J; bases unmatched to any gene: 6. The CDR3 has 15 residues. Germline loops: CDR1 MGHDK, CDR2 SYGVNS. The CDR3 protein is CASSEQGAGVEKLFF. The CDR3 bases are TGTGCCAGCAGTGAACAGGGGGCCGGCGTTGAAAAACTGTTTTTT.

The chain is built from TRBV15 and TRBJ2-3, with 9 bases identical to TRBD2. The CDR3 runs 15 residues. CDR1 is LNHNV and CDR2 is YYDKDF in the germline V gene (reference sequence). The J segment lost 5 bases and the V segment lost 3 bases, leaving 6 bases of the junction unmatched. The CDR3 region has the DNA TGTGCCACCAGCAGCTCTAGCGGGGCCCGAGATACGCAGTATTTT. Its translation: CATSSSSGARDTQYF. Looking up the rest from reference TRBV15 and TRBJ2-3 gives the full variable domain: DAMVIQNPRYQVTQFGKPVTLSCSQTLNHNVMYWYQQKSSQAPKLLFHYYDKDFNNEADTPDNFQSRRPNTSFCFLDIRSPGLGDTAMYLCATSSSSGARDTQYFGPGTRLTVL.

The CDR3 region is CASSLNRGAFYGYTF. The CDR3 nucleotides are TGTGCCAGCAGTTTAAACAGGGGGGCCTTTTATGGCTACACCTTC. This chain connects TRBV28 to TRBJ1-2, with TRBD1 matching 8 bases. Germline lookup yields CDR1 MDHEN and CDR2 SYDVKM. The ends lost 2 bases at V and 5 bases at J; junction bases unmatched: 7. The CDR3 extends over 15 amino acids.

The V call is TRBV7-2, the J call TRBJ2-3, with 8 bases matching TRBD2. CDR1 is SGHTA and CDR2 is FQGNSA in the germline V gene. Trimming removed 3 bases from V and 3 bases from J; junction bases left unmatched: 5. CDR3 length: 15 amino acids. The CDR3 region has the DNA TGTGCCAGCAGCTTGACTAGCGTCAAAACAGATACGCAGTATTTT. Its translation is CASSLTSVKTDTQYF.

About this clone itself: Other DNA sequences from this sample encode an identical CDR3 as well. The CDR3 DNA follows: TGTGCCTGGAGTAGGGGGTACGGCTACACCTTC. It specifies CAWSRGYGYTF. This chain connects TRBV30 to TRBJ1-2, with a tentative D call TRBD1 (6 bases). Trimming removed 2 bases at V and 8 bases at J, with 9 bases between. Germline V CDR1 and CDR2: GTSNPN, SVGIG (reference sequence). The CDR3 length is 11 residues.

The rearrangement links TRBV9 to TRBJ1-3, with 7 bases aligning to TRBD1. The CDR3 length is 16 residues. Germline V gives CDR1 SGDLS, CDR2 YYNGEE. V shed 2 bases and J 0 bases; nucleotides not matched to a gene: 5. The CDR3 region is CASSVVGDSSGNTIYF. CDR3 coding DNA: TGTGCCAGCAGCGTGGTAGGGGACAGCTCTGGAAACACCATATATTTT.

Relative to its sample, this clone is medium-sized. The rearrangement joins TRBV15 to TRBJ1-5; D unresolved. CDR1 and CDR2 (germline): LNHNV, YYDKDF (reference sequence). Trimming shortened V by 0 bases and J by 0 bases, and 21 bases separated the two germline ends. The CDR3 totals 20 residues. The CDR3 nucleotides read TGTGCCACCAGCAGAGATTCTCGGCGCGGCTGCGGTTATAGCAATCAGCCCCAGCATTTT. Translated: CATSRDSRRGCGYSNQPQHF.

V and J are TRBV19 and TRBJ2-7; TRBD2 matches at 12 bases. This CDR3 spans 16 amino acids. Losses at the gene ends were 1 base for V and 6 bases for J; bases not matched to a gene: 7. The germline V gene has CDR1 LNHDA and CDR2 SQIVND (reference sequence). In DNA form, the CDR3 reads TGTGCCAGTAGTATAGTAACTAGCGGGAGGTTCGGCGAGCAGTACTTC. This encodes CASSIVTSGRFGEQYF. Combining the CDR3 with reference TRBV19 and TRBJ2-7 gives the whole variable domain DGGITQSPKYLFRKEGQNVTLSCEQNLNHDAMYWYRQDPGQGLRLIYYSQIVNDFQKGDIAEGYSVSREKKESFPLTVTSAQKNPTAFYLCASSIVTSGRFGEQYFGPGTRLTVT.

The V call is TRBV13, the J call TRBJ1-4; D is undetermined. The CDR3 is 14 amino acids. Germline V gene sequence: CDR1 PRHDT, CDR2 FYEKMQ (reference sequence). V lost 2 bases, J lost 4 bases, and 8 bases lay in between. The CDR3 nucleotides are TGTGCCAGCAGCTTACGACAAGATAATGAAAAACTGTTTTTT. Translating gives CASSLRQDNEKLFF.

The V call is TRBV6-6, the J call TRBJ2-7; perhaps TRBD1 as D (6 bases). Germline V gene lookup returns CDR1 MNHNY and CDR2 SVGAGI (reference sequence). CDR3 length equals 14 residues. V lost 6 bases, J lost 4 bases, and 16 bases lay in between. In DNA form, the CDR3 reads TGTGCCAGCAGCTATGACAGGAAAGGTTACGAGCAGTACTTC. Translating gives CASSYDRKGYEQYF.

This clone was counted once. The chain employs TRBV19 and TRBJ1-2, with a weak D call TRBD1 (6 bases). The germline CDR1 and CDR2 sequences are LNHDA and SQIVND (reference sequence). Trimming removed 7 bases from V and 4 bases from J, with 19 bases in between. CDR3 length: 15 amino acids. The CDR3 here is CASTNLGAQGYGYTF. CDR3 bases: TGTGCCAGTACCAATCTGGGGGCACAGGGCTATGGCTACACCTTC.

In its sample, this clone was seen once. The rearrangement links TRBV4-1 to TRBJ2-5; 10 bases agree with TRBD2. Unmatched junction bases numbered 10, after V lost 4 bases and J lost 2 bases. The length of the CDR3 is 17 residues. CDR1 MGHRA and CDR2 YSYEKL come from the germline V gene. CDR3 protein: CASSLSILAGSQETQYF. The CDR3 DNA sequence: TGCGCCAGCAGCCTCTCGATACTAGCGGGGTCTCAAGAGACCCAGTACTTC.

The chain links TRBV5-1 to TRBJ2-2; 7 bases match TRBD1. The germline V gene has CDR1 SGHRS and CDR2 YFSETQ. The V gene end was trimmed by 0 bases and the J gene end by 4 bases; junction bases not matched to a gene: 9. The CDR3 is made up of 17 amino acids. CDR3 DNA: TGCGCCAGCAGCTTGGCATATATGGACAGGTCCACCGGGGAGCTGTTTTTT. Translation gives CASSLAYMDRSTGELFF.

This chain uses TRBV29-1 with TRBJ1-1; 8 nucleotides match TRBD1. The CDR3 extends over 11 amino acids. Trimming took 5 bases from V and 5 from J; bases not matched to a gene: 1. The V gene's germline CDR1 is SQVTM and CDR2 ANQGSEA. For the CDR3, the DNA is TGCAGCGTTCGGACAGGGACTGAAGCTTTCTTT. Amino acids: CSVRTGTEAFF.

The J gene is TRBJ2-1, the V gene TRBV9, with 9 bases fitting TRBD2. The junction had 5 bases not matched to a gene; V was cut back by 0 bases and J by 4 bases. The CDR3 covers 16 residues. Germline assignment: CDR1 SGDLS and CDR2 YYNGEE. The chain's CDR3 is CASSVVGGGVYNEQFF. CDR3 bases: TGTGCCAGCAGCGTAGTCGGCGGGGGGGTGTACAATGAGCAGTTCTTC.